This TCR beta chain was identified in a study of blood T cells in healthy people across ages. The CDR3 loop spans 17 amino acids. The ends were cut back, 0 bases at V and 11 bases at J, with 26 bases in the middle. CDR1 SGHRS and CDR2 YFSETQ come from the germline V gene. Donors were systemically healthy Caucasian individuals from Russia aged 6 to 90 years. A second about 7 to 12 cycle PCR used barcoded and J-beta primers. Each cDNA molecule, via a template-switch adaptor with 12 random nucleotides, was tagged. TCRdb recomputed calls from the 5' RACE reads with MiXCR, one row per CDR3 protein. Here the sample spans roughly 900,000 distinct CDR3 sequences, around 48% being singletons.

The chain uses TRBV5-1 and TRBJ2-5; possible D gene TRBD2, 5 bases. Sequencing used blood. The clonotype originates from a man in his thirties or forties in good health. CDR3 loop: CASSLAGWEYRDWEQYF. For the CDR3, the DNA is TGCGCCAGCAGCTTGGCCGGTTGGGAGTATAGGGATTGGGAGCAGTACTTC.